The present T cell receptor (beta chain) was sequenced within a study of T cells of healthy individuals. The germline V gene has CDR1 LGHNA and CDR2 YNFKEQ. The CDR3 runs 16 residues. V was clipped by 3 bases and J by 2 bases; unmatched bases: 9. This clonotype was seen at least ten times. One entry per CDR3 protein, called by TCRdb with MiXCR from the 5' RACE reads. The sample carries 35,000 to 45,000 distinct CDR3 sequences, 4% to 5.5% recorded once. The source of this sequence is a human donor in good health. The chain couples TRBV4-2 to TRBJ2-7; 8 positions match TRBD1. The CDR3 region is CASSHLVGQGTYEQYF. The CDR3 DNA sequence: TGTGCCAGCAGCCACCTTGTCGGACAGGGAACCTACGAGCAGTACTTC.